These 27 T cell receptor beta chains were all obtained from the same sample, sequenced in a study of molecular identifiers for immune sequencing clone quantification. TCRdb called the PCR reads again in MiXCR, with one record for every CDR3 protein. The table lists over 300,000 distinct CDR3 sequences, about 22% of them singletons. Sequencing was carried out using naive CD8+ T cells from blood, with Jurkat cell RNA spiked in. Subset meaning: FACS-sorted CD8+CD4-CCR7+CD45RA+ naive T cells. Receptor source: a human donor in good health. Some libraries in this study had Jurkat cell RNA spiked in.

This clonotype was found many times. The chain joins TRBV29-1 to TRBJ1-3, with D maybe TRBD1 (5 bases). The CDR3 has 15 amino acids. V was shortened by 7 bases and J by 0 bases, with 16 bases between the two germline ends. The germline V gene encodes CDR1 SQVTM and CDR2 ANQGSEA. The CDR3: CSARPTVNSGNTIYF. CDR3 coding DNA: TGCAGCGCTAGGCCGACAGTAAACTCTGGAAACACCATATATTTT.

This clonotype has only a few counts. This sequence joins TRBV7-9 and TRBJ2-7; maybe TRBD2 (6 bases). The V gene lost 5 bases and the J gene lost 7 bases, with 18 bases spanning the gap. Germline V CDR1 and CDR2: SEHNR, FQNEAQ (reference sequence). This CDR3 region has 14 residues. The CDR3 loop reads CASSNAGSVGEQYF. The CDR3, as DNA: TGTGCCAGCAGCAACGCGGGGTCAGTTGGAGAGCAGTACTTC.

Worth noting for this clonotype: A read error may be the cause here, since a much bigger clone is one base away. The rearrangement joins TRBV28 to TRBJ2-3, with TRBD1 matching over 9 bases. The CDR3 is 16 residues long. The germline CDR1 and CDR2 sequences are MDHEN and SYDVKM. The CDR3 nucleotides are TGTGCCAGCAGTTTGCCTACAGGGGGCGGGACAGATGCGCAGTATTTT. This codes for CASSLPTGGGTDAQYF.

This clonotype was seen many times. This chain uses TRBV13 with TRBJ2-3; TRBD2 matches 11 bases. Germline V gene sequence: CDR1 PRHDT, CDR2 FYEKMQ (reference sequence). This CDR3 contains 15 residues. Trimming cost V 5 bases and J 4 bases; bases outside gene matches: 5. CDR3 amino acids: CASSPGLAGSDTQYF. CDR3 sequence (DNA): TGTGCCAGCAGCCCCGGACTAGCGGGTTCAGATACGCAGTATTTT.

Note on this clonotype: A much larger clone lies one base from this, so it may be a read error. A read error is likely, as this CDR3 ends without the conserved phenylalanine or tryptophan. This chain links TRBV30 with TRBJ2-7, with a weak D call TRBD2 (6 bases). The V gene's germline CDR1 is GTSNPN and CDR2 SVGIG (reference sequence). V was shortened by 2 bases and J by 7 bases, with 9 bases between the two germline ends. The CDR3 is 11 residues long. The CDR3 reads CAWSPAGEQYL. The CDR3 bases are TGTGCCTGGAGTCCAGCGGGTGAGCAGTACCTC.

This clonotype came up many times. The chain links TRBV7-2 to TRBJ1-1; TRBD1 agrees at 7 bases. The V segment lost 1 base and the J segment 5 bases; nucleotides outside the gene matches: 10. CDR3 length: 16 amino acids. CDR1 is SGHTA, CDR2 FQGNSA, per germline. The CDR3, as DNA: TGTGCCAGCAGCTTAGGAGGGGGCCTTTTGCTAACTGAAGCTTTCTTT. Encoded protein: CASSLGGGLLLTEAFF.

V usage is TRBV28 and J usage is TRBJ1-1; D unclear. V was pared by 8 bases and J by 6 bases, with 10 bases between. The CDR3 consists of 11 residues. Looked up from germline, CDR1 is MDHEN and CDR2 is SYDVKM. Written as DNA, the CDR3 is TGTGCCAGCGGGCCGAGGGCTGAAGCTTTCTTT. Translated, it gives CASGPRAEAFF.

There are a few counts of this clonotype. The CDR3 region is CASSLETSGEETQYF. Here the CDR3 DNA reads TGTGCCAGCAGTTTAGAGACTAGCGGGGAAGAGACCCAGTACTTC. This chain connects TRBV12-3 or TRBV12-4 to TRBJ2-5, with 11 bases matching TRBD2. V lost 1 base to trimming and J lost 3 bases; unmatched junction nucleotides: 1. The CDR3 has 15 amino acids.

With respect to this clonotype: A junction boundary mismatches the germline segment, possibly from a read error. The chain carries TRBV20-1 and TRBJ1-2; maybe TRBD1 (6 bases). The CDR3 consists of 15 residues. Germline V gene sequence: CDR1 DFQATT, CDR2 SNEGSKA (reference sequence). For the CDR3, the DNA is TGCAGTGCTAGAGCCCCGGACAGCCTCTCCTATGGTTACGCCTTC. This codes for CSARAPDSLSYGYAF.

For this clonotype: An end of the junction differs from the germline gene, which may be a read error. This rearrangement joins TRBV5-1 to TRBJ2-7; D gene uncertain. The CDR3 covers 12 residues. Per germline, CDR1 SGHRS and CDR2 YFSETQ. CDR3 residues: CASSLDSYEQCF. For the CDR3, the DNA is TGCGCCAGCAGCTTGGATAGCTACGAGCAGTGCTTC. The complete variable domain, with remaining parts taken from reference TRBV5-1 and TRBJ2-7, reads KAGVTQTPRYLIKTRGQQVTLSCSPISGHRSVSWYQQTPGQGLQFLFEYFSETQRNKGNFPGRFSGRQFSNSRSEMNVSTLELGDSALYLCASSLDSYEQCFGPGTRLTVT.

This clonotype has at least ten counts. The V call is TRBV7-6, the J call TRBJ2-2, with no clear D. Germline CDR1 reads SGHVS; CDR2 reads FNYEAQ. Trimming took 5 bases from V and 4 from J, leaving 14 bases between them. The length of the CDR3 is 15 residues. The CDR3 is CASSTRYVSTGELFF. CDR3 DNA: TGTGCCAGCAGCACCCGATACGTGAGCACCGGGGAGCTGTTTTTT.

As for this clonotype: This CDR3 is missing its conserved last phenylalanine or tryptophan, likely due to a read error. In DNA, the CDR3 is TGTGCCAGCAGTTCAGGAGGGACTGAAGCTTTCGTT. Protein sequence: CASSSGGTEAFV. V gene TRBV27 combines with J gene TRBJ1-1; no definite D call. The germline V gene encodes CDR1 MNHEY and CDR2 SMNVEV (reference sequence). The CDR3 is made up of 12 amino acids. With 4 bases removed from V and 5 bases from J, the gap between germline ends came to 8 bases.

Ten or more counts support this clonotype. The V gene is TRBV5-6, the J gene TRBJ2-5; D unresolved. The germline V gene encodes CDR1 SGHDT and CDR2 YYEEEE. Trimming cost V 3 bases and J 2 bases, with 8 bases left between them. The CDR3 consists of 13 residues. This chain's CDR3 is CASSSSLQETQYF. DNA for the CDR3: TGTGCCAGCAGCTCATCCTTACAAGAGACCCAGTACTTC.

This clonotype was observed many times. The V call is TRBV5-5, the J call TRBJ2-3; no clear D gene. The CDR3 runs to 14 residues. Per germline, CDR1 SGHKS and CDR2 YYEKEE (reference sequence). The V end lost 2 bases, the J end lost 2 bases, and 9 bases lay between the germline ends. In nucleotides, the CDR3 is TGTGCCAGCAGCTTCGAACTACCCACAGATACGCAGTATTTT. This encodes CASSFELPTDTQYF.

V and J are TRBV12-3 or TRBV12-4 and TRBJ2-1; a possible D gene is TRBD1 (5 bases). CDR3 length: 14 amino acids. V dropped 7 bases and J dropped 12 bases, with 22 bases sitting between them. The CDR3 loop reads CASTNSQGVDGQFF. The CDR3 bases are TGTGCCAGCACCAACTCCCAGGGTGTGGATGGGCAGTTCTTC.

The rearrangement joins TRBV4-3 to TRBJ2-7, with 9 bases aligning to TRBD1. V dropped 0 bases and J dropped 1; count of bases not matched to a gene: 4. This CDR3 comprises 16 residues. Germline loops: CDR1 LGHNA, CDR2 YSLEER. DNA of the CDR3: TGCGCCAGCAGCCAAGACCGGACAGGGGAATCCTACGAGCAGTACTTC. Its protein product is CASSQDRTGESYEQYF.

This clonotype was seen many times. The V and J genes are TRBV2 and TRBJ1-1; maybe TRBD1 (6 bases). Trimming removed 8 bases at V and 3 bases at J, with 10 bases between. The CDR3 extends over 12 amino acids. The germline CDR1 and CDR2 sequences are SNHLY and FYNNEI. In DNA form, the CDR3 reads TGTGCCAGCGAGGGGGAGTACACTGAAGCTTTCTTT. Encoded protein: CASEGEYTEAFF.

This clonotype was picked up many times. The genes are TRBV5-6 and TRBJ1-6, with D possibly being TRBD1 (5 bases). There are 18 residues in the CDR3. CDR1 and CDR2 from the germline V gene are SGHDT and YYEEEE. Trimming left V 4 bases short and J 7 bases short, with 24 bases between. The CDR3 sequence: CASSPKVATPGPNSPLHF. The CDR3 bases are TGTGCCAGCAGCCCGAAAGTTGCGACACCGGGACCAAATTCACCCCTCCACTTT.

This clonotype was found once. This may be a read error: a much more frequent sequence differs by one nucleotide. J is TRBJ2-5 and V is TRBV5-6; 8 bases are a match to TRBD2. Germline V lookup: CDR1 SGHDT, CDR2 YYEEEE. The CDR3 consists of 16 residues. CDR3 DNA sequence: TGTGCCAGCAGCTTGGTGCGGGGGGCCCTCGGAGAGACCCTGTACTTC. It encodes CASSLVRGALGETLYF.

Comments on this clonotype: This may be a read error, as it is one base from a much larger clone. The chain has TRBV28 and TRBJ2-5; 7 nucleotides agree with TRBD2. Germline lookup yields CDR1 MDHEN and CDR2 SYDVKM. CDR3 length: 13 amino acids. The CDR3 here is CASSWGGEEIQYF. CDR3 nucleotide sequence: TGTGCCAGCAGCTGGGGGGGGGAAGAGATCCAGTACTTC.

This clonotype has only a few counts. The chain has TRBV9 and TRBJ1-3; TRBD1 aligns across 8 bases. CDR1 is SGDLS, CDR2 YYNGEE, per germline. There are 15 residues in the CDR3. V dropped 4 bases and J dropped 8; count of bases not matched to a gene: 11. CDR3 protein: CASSKGQGSLDTIYF. Written as DNA, the CDR3 is TGTGCCAGCAGCAAAGGACAGGGTTCATTGGACACCATATATTTT.

The genes are TRBV19 and TRBJ2-3, with D possibly matching TRBD2 (5 bases). Germline CDR1 reads LNHDA; CDR2 reads SQIVND (reference sequence). V was pared by 5 bases and J by 3 bases, with 12 bases between. This CDR3 is built from 14 residues. The DNA of the CDR3 is TGTGCCAGTAGTGTCTCCACGGGGACAGATACGCAGTATTTT. Protein: CASSVSTGTDTQYF. Supplemented by reference TRBV19 and TRBJ2-3, the full variable domain reads DGGITQSPKYLFRKEGQNVTLSCEQNLNHDAMYWYRQDPGQGLRLIYYSQIVNDFQKGDIAEGYSVSREKKESFPLTVTSAQKNPTAFYLCASSVSTGTDTQYFGPGTRLTVL.

A few counts support this clonotype. An end of the junction does not agree with germline; a read error may underlie this. The chain is built from TRBV6-1 and TRBJ1-5; 12 positions match TRBD1. Per the germline V gene, CDR1 is MNHNS and CDR2 is SASEGT. CDR3 size: 18 residues. The CDR3 coding sequence is TGTGCCAGCAGGGAAGTCCCGGGACAGGGGGCAATAGGTCAGCCCCAGCATTTT. Its translation is CASREVPGQGAIGQPQHF.

This clonotype was recorded only once. The chain recombines TRBV29-1 with TRBJ2-2, with 9 nucleotides matching TRBD1. The CDR3 extends over 16 amino acids. V lost 7 bases, J lost 3 bases, and 12 bases stayed unmatched. Germline V gene sequence: CDR1 SQVTM, CDR2 ANQGSEA. The CDR3: CSGRDRDRADTGELFF. The CDR3 nucleotides read TGCAGCGGGCGCGACCGGGACAGGGCGGACACCGGGGAGCTGTTTTTT.

CDR3 coding DNA: TGTGCCAGCAGTTCCGGGACAGGGGGCATCGATGAGCAGTTCTTC. The encoded protein is CASSSGTGGIDEQFF. The J gene is TRBJ2-1, the V gene TRBV6-2 or TRBV6-3, with 12 bases that match TRBD1. J was trimmed by 8 bases and V by 4 bases; bases with no gene match: 6. The CDR3 loop spans 15 amino acids. In germline, CDR1 is MNHEY, CDR2 SVGEGT.

The chain is built from TRBV25-1 and TRBJ2-5, with 13 positions matching TRBD2. CDR1 is MGHDK and CDR2 is SYGVNS in the germline V gene. This CDR3 has 16 residues. V was clipped by 7 bases and J by 5 bases; unmatched bases: 10. The CDR3 protein is CASTDGLAGVGETQYF. The DNA for the CDR3 is TGTGCCAGCACTGACGGACTAGCGGGAGTCGGGGAGACCCAGTACTTC.

This clonotype has at least ten counts. The J gene is TRBJ2-7, the V gene TRBV14; D may be TRBD1 (6 bases). V was pared by 0 bases and J by 4 bases, with 16 bases between. From germline, CDR1 is SGHDN and CDR2 FVKESK. The CDR3 runs to 16 residues. CDR3 nucleotide sequence: TGTGCCAGCAGCCAAGAAGAGGACAGCTTTTATTACGAGCAGTACTTC. It yields the protein CASSQEEDSFYYEQYF. Supplemented by reference TRBV14 and TRBJ2-7, the full variable domain reads EAGVTQFPSHSVIEKGQTVTLRCDPISGHDNLYWYRRVMGKEIKFLLHFVKESKQDESGMPNNRFLAERTGGTYSTLKVQPAELEDSGVYFCASSQEEDSFYYEQYFGPGTRLTVT.